This T cell receptor beta chain is from a study of blood T cell repertoires in COVID-19. Study context: COVID-19 samples from acute and convalescent phases originated in the United States, Italy and Spain.

CDR1 is GTSNPN and CDR2 is SVGIG in the germline V gene (reference sequence). This CDR3 has 17 amino acids. V shed 3 bases, J shed 0 bases, and the junction held 7 bases outside the gene matches. Assay used: immunoSEQ multiplex PCR; TCRdb lists only in-frame clones, some missing. The sample includes about 120,000 clones, 81% of them seen just once. This sequence joins TRBV30 and TRBJ2-1; TRBD2 agrees at 11 bases. This clonotype was sampled from a human donor in a cohort sampled during active COVID-19. The sequencing input was peripheral blood. The CDR3 is CAWRRLAGTNSYNEQFF. The CDR3 DNA is TGTGCCTGGAGGCGACTAGCGGGGACAAACTCCTACAATGAGCAGTTCTTC.